This T cell receptor beta chain was identified during a study of Ad26.COV2.S vaccination and SARS-CoV-2 variants. V lost 5 bases and J lost 3; bases outside the gene matches: 9. The CDR3 spans 16 residues. CDR1 and CDR2 from the germline V gene are LNHDA and SQIVND (reference sequence). Remarks on this clone: Its antigen is not identified.

Treatment specified: around 19 received Ad26.COV2.S at low or high dose, single or two shots; several received placebo; per-sample allocation not given. Collection of the samples took place on day 63 after the first injection of vaccine or placebo. Immunization relied on an Ad26 vector, which expressed Wuhan-strain SARS-CoV-2 spike. Study-level findings and limits: Post-vaccination breadth of spike-specific CD8+ and CD4+ T cell responses was reportedly substantial. The TCR breadth and depth analyses may have produced an underestimate of total T cell responses. Vaccine recipients posted higher spike-specific TCR breadth than their placebo counterparts.

Using immunoSEQ multiplex PCR, the repertoire was profiled, and TCRdb retains in-frame clones only, with some absent. The data contain roughly 350,000 clones, over 75% of them singletons. The TCR was taken from a person aged 18 to 65 who received the Ad26.COV2.S COVID-19 vaccine or a placebo. The sequenced sample was peripheral blood, obtained in a trial of Ad26.COV2.S vaccine versus placebo. The J gene is TRBJ2-3, the V gene TRBV19, with 9 nucleotides matching TRBD2. In nucleotides, the CDR3 is TGTGCCAGTAGTCGGCCGCCGGGACTAGCTACAGATACGCAGTATTTT. Translated: CASSRPPGLATDTQYF.